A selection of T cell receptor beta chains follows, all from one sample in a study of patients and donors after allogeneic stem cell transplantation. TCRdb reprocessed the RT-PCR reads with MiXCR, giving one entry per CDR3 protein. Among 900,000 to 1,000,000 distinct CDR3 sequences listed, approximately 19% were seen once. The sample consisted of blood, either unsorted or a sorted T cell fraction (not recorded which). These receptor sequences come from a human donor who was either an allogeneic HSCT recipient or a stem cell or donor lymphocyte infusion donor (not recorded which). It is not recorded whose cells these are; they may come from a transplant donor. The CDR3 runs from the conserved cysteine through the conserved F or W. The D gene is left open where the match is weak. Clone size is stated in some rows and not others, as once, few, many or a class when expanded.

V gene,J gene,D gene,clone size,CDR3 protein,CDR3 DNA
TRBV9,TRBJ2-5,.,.,CASSVNPAGAGKETQYF,TGTGCCAGCAGCGTAAACCCTGCAGGGGCGGGGAAAGAGACCCAGTACTTC
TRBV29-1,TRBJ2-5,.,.,CSVEDGVKETQYF,TGCAGCGTTGAAGACGGGGTAAAAGAGACCCAGTACTTC
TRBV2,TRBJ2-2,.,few,CASSPRGHGKGELFF,TGTGCCAGCAGTCCGCGGGGACATGGGAAAGGGGAGCTGTTTTTT
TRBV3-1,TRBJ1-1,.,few,CASSPAHRNTEAFF,TGTGCCAGCAGCCCTGCCCACAGGAACACTGAAGCTTTCTTT
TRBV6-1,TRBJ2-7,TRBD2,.,CASTPSPGGRASYEQYF,TGTGCCAGCACCCCTTCCCCTGGTGGGAGGGCCTCCTACGAGCAGTACTTC
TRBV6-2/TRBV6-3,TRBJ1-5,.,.,CASSYGPRSGVHQPQHF,TGTGCCAGCAGTTACGGCCCCAGATCGGGGGTCCATCAGCCCCAGCATTTT
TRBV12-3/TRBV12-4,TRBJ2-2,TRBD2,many,CASSPMAGGLSGELFF,TGTGCCAGCAGTCCCATGGCGGGAGGGCTATCCGGGGAGCTGTTTTTT
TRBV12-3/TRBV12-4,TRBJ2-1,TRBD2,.,CASSERGGLNEQFF,TGTGCCAGCAGCGAGCGGGGGGGGCTGAATGAGCAGTTCTTC
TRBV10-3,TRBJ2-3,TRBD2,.,CAIRGLAGVPDTQYF,TGTGCCATCAGAGGACTAGCGGGAGTCCCAGATACGCAGTATTTT
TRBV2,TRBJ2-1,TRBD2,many,CASTGGNEQFF,TGCGCCAGCACCGGGGGGAATGAGCAGTTCTTC
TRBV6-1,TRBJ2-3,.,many,CASSRRLADTQYF,TGTGCCAGCAGTAGACGTTTGGCAGATACGCAGTATTTT
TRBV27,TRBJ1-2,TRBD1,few,CASSAGRGRGYGYTF,TGTGCCAGCTCGGCTGGAAGGGGGCGAGGCTATGGCTACACCTTC
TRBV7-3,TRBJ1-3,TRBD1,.,CASSFYGQGRSGNTIYF,TGTGCCAGCAGCTTCTATGGACAGGGGCGTTCGGGAAACACCATATATTTT
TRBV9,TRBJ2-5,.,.,CASSADSRETQYF,TGTGCCAGCAGCGCCGACAGTAGGGAGACCCAGTACTTC
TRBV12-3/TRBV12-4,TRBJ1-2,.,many,CASSFGGASYGYTF,TGTGCCAGCAGTTTCGGAGGGGCCAGCTATGGCTACACCTTC
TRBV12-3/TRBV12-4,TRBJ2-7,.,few,CASSLYGQGYEQYF,TGTGCCAGCAGTTTATACGGGCAGGGTTACGAGCAGTACTTC
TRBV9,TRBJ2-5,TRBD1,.,CASSVAEALGGRTQYF,TGTGCCAGCAGCGTAGCGGAAGCGCTAGGGGGCCGGACCCAGTACTTC
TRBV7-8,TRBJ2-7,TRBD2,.,CASSLERLAGREQYF,TGTGCCAGCAGCTTAGAAAGACTAGCGGGACGCGAGCAGTACTTC
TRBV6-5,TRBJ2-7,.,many,CASSSPGHTSYEQYF,TGTGCCAGCAGTTCCCCGGGACACACAAGCTACGAGCAGTACTTC
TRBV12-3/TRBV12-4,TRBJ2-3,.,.,CASSLVGPGADTQYF,TGTGCCAGCAGTTTGGTGGGCCCCGGGGCAGATACGCAGTATTTT
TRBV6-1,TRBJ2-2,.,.,CASSKAEWTYTGELFF,TGTGCCAGCAGTAAAGCCGAGTGGACATACACCGGGGAGCTGTTTTTT
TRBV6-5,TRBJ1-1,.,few,CASRQGRTEAFF,TGTGCCAGCAGACAGGGTCGGACTGAAGCTTTCTTT
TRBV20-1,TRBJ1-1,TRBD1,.,CSAPDRGDTEAFF,TGCAGTGCTCCTGACAGGGGTGACACTGAAGCTTTCTTT
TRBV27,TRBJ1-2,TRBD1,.,CASSPIGTAYGYTF,TGTGCCAGCAGTCCAATCGGGACAGCCTATGGCTACACCTTC
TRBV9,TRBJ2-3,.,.,CASSVGARPGTDTQYF,TGTGCCAGCAGCGTAGGGGCTCGCCCTGGCACAGATACGCAGTATTTT
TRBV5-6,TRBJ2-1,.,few,CASSRDRRVGEQFF,TGTGCCAGCAGCAGAGACAGGCGAGTTGGGGAGCAGTTCTTC
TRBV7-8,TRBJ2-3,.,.,CASSLARLADTQYF,TGTGCCAGCAGCTTAGCTAGGCTAGCAGATACGCAGTATTTT
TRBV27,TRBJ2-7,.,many,CASSVGQSYEQYF,TGTGCCAGCAGTGTAGGACAGTCCTACGAGCAGTACTTC
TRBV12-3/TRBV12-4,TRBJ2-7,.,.,CASSPPSGGSYEQYF,TGTGCCAGCAGTCCCCCCTCAGGGGGGTCCTACGAGCAGTACTTC
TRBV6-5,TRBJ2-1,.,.,CASSSHRQTSYNEQFF,TGTGCCAGCAGTTCTCACAGGCAGACCTCCTACAATGAGCAGTTCTTC
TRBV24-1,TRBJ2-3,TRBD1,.,CATSGLGTATDTQYF,TGTGCCACCAGTGGGCTGGGGACAGCCACAGATACGCAGTATTTT
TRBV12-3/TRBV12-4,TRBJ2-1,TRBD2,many,CASRGTSGMITYNEQFF,TGTGCCAGCAGGGGGACTAGCGGGATGATCACCTACAATGAGCAGTTCTTC
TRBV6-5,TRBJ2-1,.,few,CASSYSNGRERNEQFF,TGTGCCAGCAGTTACTCGAACGGGAGAGAAAGGAATGAGCAGTTCTTC
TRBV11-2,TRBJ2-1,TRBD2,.,CASSSWRLAGDHEQFF,TGTGCCAGCAGCTCCTGGAGGCTAGCGGGGGATCATGAGCAGTTCTTC
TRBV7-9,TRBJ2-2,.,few,CASSALPGGELFF,TGTGCCAGCAGCGCGCTGCCTGGCGGGGAGCTGTTTTTT
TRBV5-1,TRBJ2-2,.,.,CASSWGGRGYTGELFF,TGCGCCAGCAGCTGGGGTGGCAGGGGCTACACCGGGGAGCTGTTTTTT
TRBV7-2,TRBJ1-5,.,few,CASSLVLWRFSNQPQHF,TGTGCCAGCAGCTTAGTTTTATGGCGATTTAGCAATCAGCCCCAGCATTTT
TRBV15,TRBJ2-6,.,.,CATSRESLSSSGANVLTF,TGTGCCACCAGCAGAGAGTCGCTATCCAGCTCTGGGGCCAACGTCCTGACTTTC